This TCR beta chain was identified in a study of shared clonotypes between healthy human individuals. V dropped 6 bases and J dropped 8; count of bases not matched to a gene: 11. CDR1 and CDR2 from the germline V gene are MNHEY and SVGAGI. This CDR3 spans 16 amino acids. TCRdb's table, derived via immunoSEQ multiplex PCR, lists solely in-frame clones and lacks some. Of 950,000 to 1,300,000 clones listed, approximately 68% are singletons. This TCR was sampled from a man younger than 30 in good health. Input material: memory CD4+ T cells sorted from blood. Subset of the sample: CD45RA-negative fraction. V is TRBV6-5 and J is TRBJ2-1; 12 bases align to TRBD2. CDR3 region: CASSYAGLAGSDEQFF. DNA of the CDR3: TGTGCCAGCAGCTACGCCGGACTAGCGGGGTCTGATGAGCAGTTCTTC.